Following are 24 T cell receptor beta chains from one sample sequenced in a study of cytomegalovirus exposure and HLA in healthy donors. PCR involved 60 Vbeta and 13 Jbeta primers. The table came from immunoSEQ multiplex PCR; TCRdb's copy has only in-frame clones and leaves some out. Seen here are 120,000 or so clones, approximately 75% observed once, and the top ten hold about 3.3%. The sequencing sample was made of PBMCs. These TCRs come from a woman aged 45 to 65 in good health and CMV-seronegative.

This chain uses TRBV5-6 with TRBJ2-1; 9 nucleotides agree with TRBD2. CDR1 is SGHDT, CDR2 YYEEEE, per germline. The CDR3 extends over 16 amino acids. V was clipped by 4 bases and J by 3 bases; unmatched bases: 8. This CDR3 reads CASSIPTSGYYNEQFF. The CDR3 DNA follows: TGTGCCAGCAGCATCCCGACTAGCGGTTACTACAATGAGCAGTTCTTC.

The rearrangement links TRBV5-6 to TRBJ1-1; D remains unclear. V lost 5 bases and J lost 2, with 16 bases in between. Germline V lookup: CDR1 SGHDT, CDR2 YYEEEE. The CDR3 runs 15 residues. CDR3 bases: TGTGCCAGCAGTTACCAGGAGGCGGTTAACACTGAAGCTTTCTTT. Translated, it gives CASSYQEAVNTEAFF.

The table lists this clone with a few counts. The V gene is TRBV4-1, the J gene TRBJ2-2; the D is unclear. Between the trimmed V and J ends, which lost 4 bases and 7 bases, there was a span of 16 bases. Per germline, CDR1 MGHRA and CDR2 YSYEKL. The CDR3 has 15 amino acids. CDR3 DNA sequence: TGCGCCAGCAGCCTTTCGATTCAGGTCGACGGGGAGCTGTTTTTT. Its protein is CASSLSIQVDGELFF.

The chain combines TRBV29-1 with TRBJ1-3, with a weak D call TRBD1 (5 bases). From germline, CDR1 is SQVTM and CDR2 ANQGSEA. The CDR3 extends over 12 amino acids. V lost 4 bases to trimming and J lost 4 bases, with 8 bases between them. CDR3 DNA: TGCAGCGTTGCGGGGGTCGGAAACACCATATATTTT. Translated: CSVAGVGNTIYF. Based on the CDR3 plus reference TRBV29-1 and TRBJ1-3, the full variable domain is SAVISQKPSRDICQRGTSLTIQCQVDSQVTMMFWYRQQPGQSLTLIATANQGSEATYESGFVIDKFPISRPNLTFSTLTVSNMSPEDSSIYLCSVAGVGNTIYFGEGSWLTVV.

The sample holds one count of this clone. The V gene is TRBV7-2, the J gene TRBJ2-3; 9 nucleotides align to TRBD1. J gave up 14 bases and V 0 bases, and 6 bases lay outside the gene matches. CDR3 length: 13 amino acids. CDR1 is SGHTA, CDR2 FQGNSA, per germline. CDR3 sequence (DNA): TGTGCCAGCAGCTTAGCCGGGACAGGGTTTTCGTATTTT. It specifies CASSLAGTGFSYF. The full variable domain, in which reference TRBV7-2 and TRBJ2-3 provide the parts outside the CDR3, is GAGVSQSPSNKVTEKGKDVELRCDPISGHTALYWYRQSLGQGLEFLIYFQGNSAPDKSGLPSDRFSAERTGGSVSTLTIQRTQQEDSAVYLCASSLAGTGFSYFGPGTRLTVL.

The rearrangement uses TRBV27 and TRBJ1-5; D ambiguous. Germline lookup yields CDR1 MNHEY and CDR2 SMNVEV (reference sequence). CDR3 size: 14 residues. The V gene lost 3 bases and the J gene lost 0 bases, with 6 bases spanning the gap. CDR3 sequence (DNA): TGTGCCAGCAGTTTTAGTAATAGCAATCAGCCCCAGCATTTT. Translation: CASSFSNSNQPQHF.

The V gene is TRBV6-4, the J gene TRBJ1-1; TRBD1 agrees at 9 bases. The CDR3 has 12 amino acids. Germline CDR1 MRHNA, CDR2 SNTAGT. Trimming removed 6 bases from V and 8 bases from J; junction bases left unmatched: 4. The CDR3 loop is CASRGDRGEAFF. In DNA form, the CDR3 reads TGTGCCAGCAGGGGAGACAGGGGGGAAGCTTTCTTT.

In its sample, this clone was seen a few times. The V and J genes are TRBV21-1 and TRBJ2-7; TRBD1 is the table's D call and was not checked against the DNA. TRBV21-1 is a recognized pseudogene. The CDR3 is made up of 16 amino acids. The CDR3 bases are TGTGCCAGCAGCAAAAAGTCCGGGACACAGGCCTACGAGCAGTACTTC. This codes for CASSKKSGTQAYEQYF.

The chain has TRBV7-9 and TRBJ2-5, with D possibly being TRBD2 (6 bases). The J call may be faulty, since TRBJ2-7 better matches the DNA end. The CDR3 runs 15 residues. CDR1 and CDR2 from the germline V gene are SEHNR and FQNEAQ (reference sequence). The DNA for the CDR3 is TGTGCCAGCAGCTTGCGGGACCAACTAGTTTACGAGCAGTACTTC. Residues: CASSLRDQLVYEQYF.

This chain uses TRBV29-1 with TRBJ1-3; 9 nucleotides align to TRBD1. CDR3 length: 14 residues. Looked up from germline, CDR1 is SQVTM and CDR2 is ANQGSEA. V shed 6 bases and J 5 bases; nucleotides not matched to a gene: 8. CDR3: CSVYGTGRRNTIYF. CDR3 nucleotides: TGCAGCGTGTACGGGACAGGGAGAAGAAACACCATATATTTT.

Worth noting for this clone: A read error may produce the germline difference seen at one junction end. The V call is TRBV27, the J call TRBJ2-7; 10 bases map to TRBD2. CDR3 length: 15 amino acids. CDR1 MNHEY and CDR2 SMNVEV come from the germline V gene (reference sequence). CDR3 loop: CAGSLTHLTSGEQYF. The CDR3 nucleotides are TGTGCCGGCAGTTTGACTCACCTGACTAGCGGGGAGCAGTACTTC.

This sequence joins TRBV27 and TRBJ1-4; D gene ambiguous. Germline CDR1 reads MNHEY; CDR2 reads SMNVEV (reference sequence). This CDR3 spans 15 amino acids. V was shortened by 3 bases and J by 7 bases, with 15 bases between the two germline ends. CDR3 nucleotides: TGTGCCAGCAGTTTCCATGGGTCGGAGAGTGAAAAACTGTTTTTT. The encoded protein is CASSFHGSESEKLFF.

This chain connects TRBV7-6 to TRBJ2-4, with 8 bases that match TRBD2. Per the germline V gene, CDR1 is SGHVS and CDR2 is FNYEAQ. The CDR3 is 16 residues long. V was pared by 5 bases and J by 0 bases, with 6 bases of the junction left unmatched. DNA for the CDR3: TGTGCCAGCAGCCAAGGGGCGGGAGGAGCCAAAAACATTCAGTACTTC. Its translation is CASSQGAGGAKNIQYF.

A remark on this clone: Other DNA sequences in the sample encode the same CDR3. This chain connects TRBV7-2 to TRBJ2-1, with TRBD2 matching over 13 bases. V trimming: 5 bases; J trimming: 5 bases; junction bases outside the gene matches: 3. Looked up from germline, CDR1 is SGHTA and CDR2 is FQGNSA. The length of the CDR3 is 15 residues. DNA of the CDR3: TGTGCCAGCAGCCCGGGACTAGCGGGACACAATGAGCAGTTCTTC. Protein product: CASSPGLAGHNEQFF.

This clone has more than one count but fewer than ten. The chain links TRBV7-2 to TRBJ2-7; 9 positions agree with TRBD2. Germline V lookup: CDR1 SGHTA, CDR2 FQGNSA. The CDR3 sequence is 16 residues long. V lost 1 base and J lost 1; bases outside the gene matches: 5. The CDR3 DNA reads TGTGCCAGCAGCTTAGGTGGTAGCGGGAGATCCTACGAGCAGTACTTC. Its protein product is CASSLGGSGRSYEQYF.

The V gene is TRBV19, the J gene TRBJ1-4, with 7 nucleotides matching TRBD1. CDR1 and CDR2 from the germline V gene are LNHDA and SQIVND (reference sequence). With V trimmed by 3 bases and J by 4 bases, 2 bases remained unmatched. This CDR3 is built from 14 residues. The CDR3 reads CASSMGQHNEKLFF. As DNA, the CDR3 is TGTGCCAGTAGTATGGGACAGCATAATGAAAAACTGTTTTTT.

This clone was observed a handful of times. J is TRBJ1-2 and V is TRBV19; TRBD1 matches at 7 bases. This CDR3 contains 15 residues. J lost 2 bases, V lost 5 bases, and 8 bases had no gene match. The germline CDR1 and CDR2 sequences are LNHDA and SQIVND (reference sequence). The CDR3 is CASSQRQGENYGYTF. CDR3 DNA: TGTGCCAGTAGTCAAAGACAGGGAGAGAACTATGGCTACACCTTC.

This clone was counted a single time. The junction departs from the called germline gene at one end, perhaps through a read error. V gene TRBV7-9 combines with J gene TRBJ2-2, with no clear D. Germline V CDR1 and CDR2: SEHNR, FQNEAQ (reference sequence). The CDR3 is made up of 14 amino acids. The DNA of the CDR3 is TGTTCCAGCGAACTTGGATCGGGCACCGGGGAGCTGTTTTTT. Its translation is CSSELGSGTGELFF.

V gene TRBV30 combines with J gene TRBJ1-1; D call uncertain. The CDR3 has 13 residues. Trimming pared 5 bases from V and 0 bases from J, leaving 10 bases between. Per germline, CDR1 GTSNPN and CDR2 SVGIG (reference sequence). The CDR3 region has the DNA TGTGCCTGGCAGGTGGGAGTGAACACTGAAGCTTTCTTT. It yields the protein CAWQVGVNTEAFF.

V gene TRBV19 combines with J gene TRBJ1-1, with D hard to call. This CDR3 comprises 13 residues. The V gene lost 3 bases and the J gene lost 6 bases, with 11 bases spanning the gap. CDR1 is LNHDA and CDR2 is SQIVND in the germline V gene (reference sequence). The CDR3 bases are TGTGCCAGTAGTATCGGAGGGTCTTCTGAAGCTTTCTTT. Its translation is CASSIGGSSEAFF.

This chain joins TRBV28 and TRBJ2-6; D is ambiguous. The germline CDR1 and CDR2 sequences are MDHEN and SYDVKM. The CDR3 runs 17 residues. The germline V and J ends were trimmed by 5 bases and 0 bases, with 14 bases remaining between them. CDR3: CASSLEAGVSGANVLTF. For the CDR3, the DNA is TGTGCCAGCAGTCTAGAAGCTGGAGTCTCTGGGGCCAACGTCCTGACTTTC.

The chain carries TRBV30 and TRBJ2-1, with 10 positions matching TRBD2. With V trimmed by 7 bases and J by 5 bases, 5 bases remained unmatched. The germline V gene has CDR1 GTSNPN and CDR2 SVGIG (reference sequence). The CDR3 runs to 13 residues. The CDR3 is CAFTSGVNNEQFF. The CDR3 nucleotides are TGTGCCTTTACTAGCGGGGTTAACAATGAGCAGTTCTTC.

The chain uses TRBV7-2 and TRBJ1-2; D is possibly TRBD1 (5 bases). The V gene's germline CDR1 is SGHTA and CDR2 FQGNSA. With 1 base removed from V and 8 bases from J, the gap between germline ends came to 14 bases. This CDR3 region has 14 residues. Here the CDR3 reads CASSLGAFGGGYTF. In DNA, the CDR3 is TGTGCCAGCAGCTTAGGCGCCTTCGGGGGGGGCTACACCTTC.

This chain connects TRBV29-1 to TRBJ2-1, with TRBD1 matching over 9 bases. The CDR3 sequence is 17 residues long. Trimming cost V 3 bases and J 3 bases; bases outside gene matches: 12. Germline V lookup: CDR1 SQVTM, CDR2 ANQGSEA. Written as DNA, the CDR3 is TGCAGCGTTGACAAACGAGCCGGGACAGGGCACTACAATGAGCAGTTCTTC. Translating gives CSVDKRAGTGHYNEQFF.